Below, 18 T cell receptor beta chains from the same sample are listed, as sequenced in a study of control samples from healthy donors and cancer patients. TCRdb keeps only in-frame clones here, not all; method: immunoSEQ multiplex PCR. Here the sample spans 95,000 to 150,000 clones, around 87% being singletons. The sequenced sample was blood. These TCRs come from a man aged 35 to 55 in good health.

This chain joins TRBV5-1 and TRBJ2-7; possibly TRBD1 for D (6 bases). The V and J ends lost 4 bases and 2 bases respectively, with 13 bases between them. Germline V gene data show CDR1 as SGHRS and CDR2 as YFSETQ. This CDR3 spans 14 amino acids. This chain's CDR3 is CASSPDTGTYEQYF. The CDR3 nucleotides are TGCGCCAGCAGCCCCGATACAGGGACCTACGAGCAGTACTTC.

The rearrangement joins TRBV30 to TRBJ1-1; TRBD1 aligns across 7 bases. V trimming: 1 base; J trimming: 2 bases; junction bases outside the gene matches: 1. CDR3 length: 13 residues. Germline-derived CDR1 and CDR2 are GTSNPN and SVGIG (reference sequence). The CDR3 protein is CAWSAGGNTEAFF. CDR3 sequence (DNA): TGTGCCTGGAGTGCAGGGGGAAACACTGAAGCTTTCTTT. The full variable domain, with the rest looked up from reference TRBV30 and TRBJ1-1, is SQTIHQWPATLVQPVGSPLSLECTVEGTSNPNLYWYRQAAGRGLQLLFYSVGIGQISSEVPQNLSASRPQDRQFILSSKKLLLSDSGFYLCAWSAGGNTEAFFGQGTRLTVV.

The chain employs TRBV7-9 and TRBJ1-1; D is uncertain. Germline V gene data show CDR1 as SEHNR and CDR2 as FQNEAQ (reference sequence). With 5 bases removed from V and 3 bases from J, the gap between germline ends came to 7 bases. This CDR3 comprises 12 residues. The CDR3 nucleotides are TGTGCCAGCAGCCTTCCATACACTGAAGCTTTCTTT. Protein: CASSLPYTEAFF.

The chain uses TRBV19 and TRBJ1-5; 10 bases agree with TRBD1. The J segment lost 6 bases and the V segment lost 5 bases, leaving 10 bases of the junction unmatched. This CDR3 has 16 amino acids. The germline gives CDR1 LNHDA, CDR2 SQIVND (reference sequence). DNA for the CDR3: TGTGCCAGTAGTCCCCGGGACAGGGGAACGACTCAGCCCCAGCATTTT. Translation: CASSPRDRGTTQPQHF.

V usage is TRBV28 and J usage is TRBJ1-2, with D maybe TRBD1 (6 bases). Germline V gives CDR1 MDHEN, CDR2 SYDVKM. This CDR3 is 14 amino acids long. The V end lost 4 bases, the J end lost 5 bases, and 14 bases lay between the germline ends. The CDR3 bases are TGTGCCAGCAGTTCATCCGGGACAAGTTATGGCTACACCTTC. Translated, it gives CASSSSGTSYGYTF.

DNA of the CDR3: TGCGCCAGCAGCCAAGCACCGGCAGGGGCTCGAGGAGGCTACACCTTC. It encodes CASSQAPAGARGGYTF. This chain links TRBV4-1 with TRBJ1-2; D might be TRBD1 (6 bases). Between the trimmed V and J ends, which lost 1 base and 8 bases, there was a span of 20 bases. Germline lookup yields CDR1 MGHRA and CDR2 YSYEKL. This CDR3 is built from 16 residues.

CDR3 sequence (DNA): TGTGCCACCAGCAGAGGGCTAACGGGGCGTAGCACAGATACGCAGTATTTT. It codes for CATSRGLTGRSTDTQYF. The V call is TRBV15, the J call TRBJ2-3; D may be TRBD1 or TRBD2 (5 bases each). CDR3 size: 17 residues. Germline-derived CDR1 and CDR2 are LNHNV and YYDKDF (reference sequence). The germline V and J ends were trimmed by 1 base and 0 bases, with 14 bases remaining between them.

J is TRBJ1-2 and V is TRBV7-2; D may be TRBD1 (6 bases). The CDR3 consists of 15 residues. The V and J ends lost 4 bases and 7 bases respectively, with 19 bases between them. Germline V CDR1 and CDR2: SGHTA, FQGNSA. The CDR3: CASSSYREDRFGYTF. CDR3 nucleotides: TGTGCCAGCAGCTCGTACAGGGAGGACCGCTTTGGCTACACCTTC.

The chain has TRBV7-7 and TRBJ2-5; 10 bases are shared with TRBD1. Trimming cost V 6 bases and J 4 bases; bases outside gene matches: 8. Germline lookup yields CDR1 SSHAT and CDR2 FNYEAQ (reference sequence). This CDR3 has 15 amino acids. The CDR3 DNA reads TGTGCCAGCAGTTGGGGACAGGGGAGCCGAGAGACCCAGTACTTC. It specifies CASSWGQGSRETQYF. Drawing the rest from reference TRBV7-7 and TRBJ2-5, the complete variable domain is GAGVSQSPRYKVTKRGQDVTLRCDPISSHATLYWYQQALGQGPEFLTYFNYEAQPDKSGLPSDRFSAERPEGSISTLTIQRTEQRDSAMYRCASSWGQGSRETQYFGPGTRLLVL.

This clone has only a few counts. This chain uses TRBV4-3 with TRBJ2-3; 10 positions agree with TRBD2. Germline lookup yields CDR1 LGHNA and CDR2 YSLEER. This CDR3 has 17 residues. V lost 1 base, J lost 6 bases, and 10 bases stayed unmatched. CDR3 region: CASSQGLAGATRDTQYF. CDR3 nucleotides: TGCGCCAGCAGCCAAGGTCTAGCGGGGGCTACTAGGGATACGCAGTATTTT.

The V and J genes are TRBV11-3 and TRBJ2-1, with D uncertain. Trimming left V 6 bases short and J 0 bases short, with 6 bases between. The CDR3 covers 13 residues. CDR1 and CDR2 from the germline V gene are SGHNT and YENEEA. The CDR3 nucleotides are TGTGCCAGCAGTGGCAGCTCCTACAATGAGCAGTTCTTC. Amino acids: CASSGSSYNEQFF. The variable domain in full, with the rest retrieved from reference TRBV11-3 and TRBJ2-1, is EAGVVQSPRYKIIEKKQPVAFWCNPISGHNTLYWYLQNLGQGPELLIRYENEEAVDDSQLPKDRFSAERLKGVDSTLKIQPAELGDSAVYLCASSGSSYNEQFFGPGTRLTVL.

Comments on this clone: Germline is not matched at one junction end, which may reflect a read error. The V call is TRBV6-2 or TRBV6-3, the J call TRBJ2-5; D may match TRBD1 or TRBD2 (5 bases each). Germline-derived CDR1 and CDR2 are MNHEY and SVGEGT. CDR3 size: 16 residues. CDR3 nucleotide sequence: TGTGCCAGCAGTTACTCCCACTTGAGGGGCCAAGAGGCCCAGTACTTC. It translates to CASSYSHLRGQEAQYF.

V and J are TRBV30 and TRBJ1-5, with 9 bases identical to TRBD1. Losses at the gene ends were 1 base for V and 4 bases for J; bases not matched to a gene: 5. This CDR3 region has 15 residues. The germline CDR1 and CDR2 sequences are GTSNPN and SVGIG (reference sequence). The DNA for the CDR3 is TGTGCCTGGAGTGGGGACAGGGCGAGGAATCAGCCCCAGCATTTT. Amino acids: CAWSGDRARNQPQHF.

V usage is TRBV5-6 and J usage is TRBJ2-1; tentative D call: TRBD1 (5 bases). This CDR3 comprises 13 residues. The germline V and J ends were trimmed by 3 bases and 7 bases, with 11 bases remaining between them. The V gene's germline CDR1 is SGHDT and CDR2 YYEEEE. The CDR3 reads CASSSGHLNEQFF. CDR3 DNA sequence: TGTGCCAGCAGCTCCGGACACCTAAATGAGCAGTTCTTC.

This clone was counted once. The genes are TRBV6-1 and TRBJ2-5; 11 nucleotides match TRBD2. Germline-derived CDR1 and CDR2 are MNHNS and SASEGT. This CDR3 is built from 17 residues. The J segment lost 1 base and the V segment lost 4 bases, leaving 8 bases of the junction unmatched. The CDR3 region is CASSVAGGTTSQETQYF. The CDR3 nucleotides read TGTGCCAGCAGTGTAGCGGGGGGGACTACTTCCCAAGAGACCCAGTACTTC.

The CDR3 here is CASSQDIPGAFRGNEQFF. CDR3 nucleotide sequence: TGCGCCAGCAGCCAAGACATACCAGGGGCCTTCCGAGGGAATGAGCAGTTCTTC. This chain uses TRBV4-1 with TRBJ2-1; a weak D match, TRBD1 (6 bases). Trimming pared 0 bases from V and 7 bases from J, leaving 22 bases between. The CDR3 is 18 residues long. Looked up from germline, CDR1 is MGHRA and CDR2 is YSYEKL.

This rearrangement joins TRBV5-8 to TRBJ2-2, with 9 bases identical to TRBD2. The CDR3 is made up of 20 amino acids. Germline trimming cut 0 bases from V and 5 bases from J; bases unmatched to any gene: 17. CDR1 SGHTS and CDR2 YDEGEE come from the germline V gene. The CDR3 here is CASSLVRLAGSSGRTGELFF. The CDR3 DNA sequence: TGTGCCAGCAGCTTGGTGCGGCTAGCGGGGAGCTCCGGGAGGACCGGGGAGCTGTTTTTT.

V gene TRBV13 combines with J gene TRBJ2-2; TRBD1 agrees at 9 bases. Germline loops: CDR1 PRHDT, CDR2 FYEKMQ (reference sequence). This CDR3 comprises 15 residues. The ends lost 5 bases at V and 5 bases at J; junction bases unmatched: 6. The CDR3 DNA reads TGTGCCAGCAGCCGGACAGGGGTGGGAACCGGGGAGCTGTTTTTT. Protein product: CASSRTGVGTGELFF.